This TCR beta chain came from a study of monozygotic twins with cystic fibrosis. Assay: immunoSEQ multiplex PCR; the TCRdb copy retains only in-frame clones and omits some. The repertoire has 25,000 to 30,000 clones, around four fifths of them found once; the top ten carry roughly 0.9%. This clone has a handful of counts. The CDR3 sequence is 14 residues long. Trimming left V 7 bases short and J 0 bases short, with 12 bases between. From germline, CDR1 is SNHLY and CDR2 FYNNEI. Sequenced sample: blood. This chain uses TRBV2 with TRBJ1-1; D gene uncertain. The TCR comes from a girl aged 2 to 9 with cystic fibrosis. The CDR3 is CASKRTFLNTEAFF. CDR3 sequence (DNA): TGTGCCAGCAAGAGGACTTTTTTGAACACTGAAGCTTTCTTT.